This T cell receptor (beta chain) comes out of a study of post-analysis software for immune sequencing data. The overall study: Included among the disease courses, which were recorded for the cohort, were relapsing-remitting, secondary progressive and progressive-relapsing multiple sclerosis.

As regards this clonotype: What it recognizes is unknown.

Points from the study as a whole: Samples from a shared batch, those prepared together, strongly co-clustered by F measure. A handful of TRBV segments, including TRBV5-6, TRBV5-1 and TRBV20-1, were more frequent in patients than controls. A significant reduction in normalized Chao1 diversity was observed in multiple sclerosis patients versus controls.

Unique molecular identifiers were carried by the TCR beta cDNA libraries. From roughly 1 to 10 million T cells, a few hundred thousand cDNA molecules were obtained. One entry per CDR3 protein results from TCRdb running MiXCR on the PCR reads. The data hold about 560,000 distinct CDR3 sequences, with roughly 47% observed a single time. This CDR3 comprises 13 residues. The ends were cut back, 8 bases at V and 0 bases at J, with 8 bases in the middle. The receptor's source is a girl between 5 and 17 years old with multiple sclerosis. This chain connects TRBV12-3 or TRBV12-4 to TRBJ2-1, with D uncertain. Material: blood. CDR3 coding DNA: TGTGCCAGCTGCCTTAGCTCCTACAATGAGCAGTTCTTC. Protein product: CASCLSSYNEQFF.